The 19 T cell receptor beta chains given below trace back to one sample, sequenced in a study of T cells in Graves' hyperthyroidism and ophthalmopathy. Researchers amplified the TCR beta CDR3 regions from RNA transcripts. First-round RT-PCR with HTBI primers amplified the TCR CDR3 region. TCRdb redid the calling of the multiplex PCR reads with MiXCR, one entry per CDR3 protein. The sample has about 360,000 distinct CDR3 sequences, approximately 13% seen once. The sequenced sample consisted of blood. These receptors came from a woman between 18 and 29 years old with Graves' hyperthyroidism.

This chain joins TRBV7-9 and TRBJ2-2; no reliable D call. Germline values: CDR1 SEHNR, CDR2 FQNEAQ (reference sequence). V was clipped by 3 bases and J by 5 bases, with 13 bases between them. The CDR3 has 15 amino acids. CDR3 sequence reads: CASSFLPIRTGELFF. The CDR3 region has the DNA TGTGCCAGCAGCTTTCTCCCAATTCGAACCGGGGAGCTGTTTTTT. Full variable domain (outside the CDR3, taken from reference TRBV7-9 and TRBJ2-2): DTGVSQNPRHKITKRGQNVTFRCDPISEHNRLYWYRQTLGQGPEFLTYFQNEAQLEKSRLLSDRFSAERPKGSFSTLEIQRTEQGDSAMYLCASSFLPIRTGELFFGEGSRLTVL.

The J gene is TRBJ1-4, the V gene TRBV3-1; the D gene is possibly TRBD1 (5 bases). The CDR3 contains 13 residues. Deletions cut 2 bases from V and 8 bases from J, with 9 bases between. The germline V gene encodes CDR1 LGHDT and CDR2 YNNKEL (reference sequence). The CDR3 coding sequence is TGTGCCAGCAGCCAAACAGGTTGGGAAAAACTGTTTTTT. Protein sequence: CASSQTGWEKLFF.

This clonotype was observed at least ten times. This chain links TRBV28 with TRBJ2-7; 7 bases are a match to TRBD1. J was trimmed by 0 bases and V by 7 bases; bases with no gene match: 9. CDR1 and CDR2 (germline): MDHEN, SYDVKM. This CDR3 region has 15 residues. Written as DNA, the CDR3 is TGTGCCAGCACCCCTGGGGACAGCTTCTCCTACGAGCAGTACTTC. This codes for CASTPGDSFSYEQYF.

This clonotype was seen ten or more times. The J gene is TRBJ1-3, the V gene TRBV7-2, with D perhaps matching TRBD1 (6 bases). Trimming took 1 base from V and 4 from J, leaving 11 bases between them. Germline lookup yields CDR1 SGHTA and CDR2 FQGNSA. The CDR3 covers 15 residues. This CDR3 is CASSLVAGDGNTIYF. The CDR3 bases are TGTGCCAGCAGCTTAGTGGCAGGGGACGGAAACACCATATATTTT.

Ten or more counts support this clonotype. The chain joins TRBV5-1 to TRBJ2-3; D not resolved. Germline V gene data show CDR1 as SGHRS and CDR2 as YFSETQ. CDR3 length equals 14 residues. Between the trimmed V and J ends, which lost 0 bases and 4 bases, there was a span of 9 bases. The CDR3 DNA reads as TGCGCCAGCAGCTTGGCCTTTACACCAGATACGCAGTATTTT. Translating gives CASSLAFTPDTQYF.

This clonotype was recorded many times. J is TRBJ2-5 and V is TRBV9; either TRBD1 or TRBD2 may fit D (6 bases each). The CDR3 runs 13 residues. The V and J ends lost 3 bases and 4 bases respectively, with 10 bases between them. The germline gives CDR1 SGDLS, CDR2 YYNGEE. The CDR3 DNA reads TGTGCCAGCAGCGATGGAGGGGGAGAGACCCAGTACTTC. This encodes CASSDGGGETQYF.

This clonotype has just a few counts. The genes are TRBV30 and TRBJ1-3; maybe TRBD1 (6 bases). The CDR3 spans 13 residues. The V gene's germline CDR1 is GTSNPN and CDR2 SVGIG (reference sequence). CDR3 sequence (DNA): TGTGCTTGGGGGGGCAGCTCTGGAAACACCATATATTTT. Amino acids: CAWGGSSGNTIYF.

This clonotype was seen more than once but under ten times. The rearrangement links TRBV7-9 to TRBJ1-3; D perhaps matches TRBD1 (6 bases). Trimming took 3 bases from V and 7 from J, leaving 10 bases between them. This CDR3 spans 13 amino acids. Germline lookup yields CDR1 SEHNR and CDR2 FQNEAQ (reference sequence). This CDR3 reads CASSLLRGNTIYF. DNA of the CDR3: TGTGCCAGCAGCTTGCTGAGGGGGAACACCATATATTTT.

This clonotype appeared many times. J is TRBJ1-2 and V is TRBV7-2; 10 nucleotides match TRBD1. From germline, CDR1 is SGHTA and CDR2 FQGNSA. Trimming at V came to 1 base and at J to 4 bases, leaving 9 bases not matched to a gene. The CDR3 is 17 residues long. The CDR3 sequence is CASSLGGQGGATYGYTF. CDR3 coding DNA: TGTGCCAGCAGCTTAGGCGGACAGGGGGGCGCAACCTATGGCTACACCTTC.

In this sample, this clonotype turned up once. This sequence joins TRBV5-1 and TRBJ2-6; D possibly corresponds to TRBD1 (6 bases). This CDR3 is 16 amino acids long. The V and J ends lost 4 bases and 0 bases respectively, with 11 bases between them. CDR1 is SGHRS and CDR2 is YFSETQ in the germline V gene. CDR3 residues: CASSPDSSSGANVLTF. CDR3 DNA: TGCGCCAGCAGCCCGGACAGCAGCTCTGGGGCCAACGTCCTGACTTTC.

At least ten counts were recorded for this clonotype. The rearrangement uses TRBV12-3 or TRBV12-4 and TRBJ2-7; TRBD2 agrees at 12 bases. Trimming removed 7 bases from V and 6 bases from J; junction bases left unmatched: 7. CDR3 length equals 14 residues. Written as DNA, the CDR3 is TGTGCCAGCAAGCGACTAGCGGGAGACGGCGAGCAGTACTTC. Amino acids: CASKRLAGDGEQYF.

The table lists this clonotype with many counts. The chain recombines TRBV28 with TRBJ2-2; 8 bases are a match to TRBD1. Trimming at V came to 7 bases and at J to 6 bases, leaving 13 bases not matched to a gene. The CDR3 extends over 16 amino acids. Germline CDR1 and CDR2: MDHEN and SYDVKM. CDR3 protein: CASTLDAQGAPGELFF. The CDR3 DNA reads TGTGCCAGCACCCTTGACGCCCAGGGGGCCCCCGGGGAGCTGTTTTTT.

This clonotype was counted between two and nine times. This chain links TRBV9 with TRBJ1-6; D is uncertain. The germline V gene encodes CDR1 SGDLS and CDR2 YYNGEE. The CDR3 runs to 14 residues. Deletions cut 3 bases from V and 0 bases from J, with 4 bases between. The CDR3 region has the DNA TGTGCCAGCAGCGCGAACTCCTATAATTCACCCCTCCACTTT. Its protein product is CASSANSYNSPLHF.

This clonotype showed up many times. The chain is built from TRBV2 and TRBJ2-7; 9 bases map to TRBD1. The CDR3 has 14 residues. In germline, CDR1 is SNHLY, CDR2 FYNNEI. The V segment lost 7 bases and the J segment 6 bases; nucleotides outside the gene matches: 10. The CDR3 nucleotides read TGTGCCAGCACTCCGGGACAGGGAATCCTCGAGCAGTACTTC. Translation: CASTPGQGILEQYF.

This clonotype was seen many times. The J gene is TRBJ2-7, the V gene TRBV27, with 15 bases lining up with TRBD2. CDR3 length: 16 amino acids. V shed 8 bases, J shed 6 bases, and the junction held 11 bases outside the gene matches. Germline loops: CDR1 MNHEY, CDR2 SMNVEV (reference sequence). In DNA, the CDR3 is TGTGCCAGCCTCGGACTAGCGGGAGGGCCAACTGGCGAGCAGTACTTC. It specifies CASLGLAGGPTGEQYF.

This clonotype was recorded many times. The rearrangement uses TRBV12-3 or TRBV12-4 and TRBJ2-3; D may be TRBD2 (5 bases). Trimming shortened V by 3 bases and J by 7 bases, and 11 bases separated the two germline ends. The length of the CDR3 is 13 residues. The CDR3 sequence: CASSLGVPNTQYF. DNA for the CDR3: TGTGCCAGCAGTTTGGGAGTTCCAAATACGCAGTATTTT.

This clonotype was seen ten or more times. The V and J genes are TRBV2 and TRBJ2-7, with 7 bases that match TRBD1. Looked up from germline, CDR1 is SNHLY and CDR2 is FYNNEI. Trimming at V came to 6 bases and at J to 3 bases, leaving 11 bases not matched to a gene. The CDR3 sequence is 15 residues long. The CDR3 loop reads CASRGTGQIIYEQYF. CDR3 in DNA: TGTGCCAGCAGGGGGACGGGACAGATCATCTACGAGCAGTACTTC.

Of note for this clonotype: A read error may be the cause here, since a much bigger clone is one base away. CDR3 sequence: CASIAAGYNEQFF. CDR3 coding DNA: TGTGCCAGCATCGCGGCAGGTTACAATGAGCAGTTCTTC. The chain couples TRBV6-1 to TRBJ2-1; no reliable D call. CDR1 and CDR2 from the germline V gene are MNHNS and SASEGT. CDR3 length: 13 amino acids. Trimming shortened V by 7 bases and J by 4 bases, and 11 bases separated the two germline ends.

This clonotype occurred many times. This CDR3 reads CASSPTDRGWTEAFF. Written as DNA, the CDR3 is TGTGCCAGCAGCCCAACGGACAGGGGTTGGACTGAAGCTTTCTTT. The chain is built from TRBV3-1 and TRBJ1-1; 9 bases fit TRBD1. The CDR3 runs to 15 residues. After removal of 4 bases from V and 5 bases from J, the junction contained 8 bases not matched to a gene. Germline CDR1 LGHDT, CDR2 YNNKEL (reference sequence). Based on the CDR3 plus reference TRBV3-1 and TRBJ1-1, the full variable domain is DTAVSQTPKYLVTQMGNDKSIKCEQNLGHDTMYWYKQDSKKFLKIMFSYNNKELIINETVPNRFSPKSPDKAHLNLHINSLELGDSAVYFCASSPTDRGWTEAFFGQGTRLTVV.